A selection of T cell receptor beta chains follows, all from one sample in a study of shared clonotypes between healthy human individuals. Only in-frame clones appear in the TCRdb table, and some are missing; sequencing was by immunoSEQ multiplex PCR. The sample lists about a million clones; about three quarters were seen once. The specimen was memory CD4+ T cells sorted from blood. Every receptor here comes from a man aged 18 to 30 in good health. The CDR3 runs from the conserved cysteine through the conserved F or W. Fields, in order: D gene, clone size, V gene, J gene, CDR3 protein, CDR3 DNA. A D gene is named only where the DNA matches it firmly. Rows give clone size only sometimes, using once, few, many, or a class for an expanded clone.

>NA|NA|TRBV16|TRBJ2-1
CASSQWTGNNEQFF
TGTGCCAGCAGCCAATGGACGGGGAACAATGAGCAGTTCTTC
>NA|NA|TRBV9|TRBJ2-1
CASSVAPNTYNEQFF
TGTGCCAGCAGCGTAGCCCCAAACACCTACAATGAGCAGTTCTTC
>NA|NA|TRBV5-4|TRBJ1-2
CASQGPGDGYTF
TGTGCCAGCCAGGGCCCTGGGGATGGCTACACCTTC
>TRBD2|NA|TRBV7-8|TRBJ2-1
CASSLRSSGANEQFF
TGTGCCAGCAGCTTACGTTCTAGCGGGGCCAATGAGCAGTTCTTC
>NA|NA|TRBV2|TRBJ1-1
CASSPRVDDVGHTEAFF
TGTGCCAGCAGTCCGAGGGTCGACGACGTAGGGCACACTGAAGCTTTCTTT
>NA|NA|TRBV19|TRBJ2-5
CASSQSSRETQYF
TGTGCCAGTAGTCAGTCCTCGAGGGAGACCCAGTACTTC
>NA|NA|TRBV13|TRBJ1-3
CASRSISGNTIYF
TGTGCCAGCAGGTCGATCTCTGGAAACACCATATATTTT
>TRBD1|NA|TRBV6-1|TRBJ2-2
CASSAKTGQANTGELFF
TGTGCCAGCAGTGCGAAGACAGGGCAGGCGAACACCGGGGAGCTGTTTTTT
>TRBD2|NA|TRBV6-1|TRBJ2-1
CASSEFIAGLAGGPDYNEQFF
TGTGCCAGCAGTGAATTCATCGCAGGACTAGCGGGGGGGCCGGACTACAATGAGCAGTTCTTC
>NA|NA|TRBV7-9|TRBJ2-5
CASSGSLGTQYF
TGTGCCAGCAGCGGGAGCCTGGGGACCCAGTACTTC
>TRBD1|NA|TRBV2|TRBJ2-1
CASTGQGDRNEQFF
TGTGCCAGCACTGGACAGGGGGACCGCAATGAGCAGTTCTTC
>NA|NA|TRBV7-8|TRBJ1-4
CASSRGGDEKLFF
TGTGCCAGCAGCCGGGGGGGTGATGAAAAACTGTTTTTT
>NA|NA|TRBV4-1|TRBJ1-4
CASSQDEGGYEKLFF
TGCGCCAGCAGCCAAGATGAGGGGGGATATGAAAAACTGTTTTTT
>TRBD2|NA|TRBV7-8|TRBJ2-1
CASSSAVSGSYNEQFF
TGTGCCAGCAGCTCGGCGGTGAGCGGGAGCTACAATGAGCAGTTCTTC
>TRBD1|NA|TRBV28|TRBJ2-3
CASTIVGDREFTDTQYF
TGTGCCAGCACCATTGTAGGGGACAGGGAATTCACAGATACGCAGTATTTT
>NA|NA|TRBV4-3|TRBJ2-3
CASSQDRRGTDTQYF
TGCGCCAGCAGCCAAGATCGACGGGGTACAGATACGCAGTATTTT
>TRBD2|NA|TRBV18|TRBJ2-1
CASSPGLAGRFNEQFF
TGTGCCAGCTCACCAGGACTAGCGGGCCGGTTCAATGAGCAGTTCTTC
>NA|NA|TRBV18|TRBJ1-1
CASSPNYQGMNTEAFF
TGTGCCAGCTCACCAAATTACCAGGGGATGAACACTGAAGCTTTCTTT
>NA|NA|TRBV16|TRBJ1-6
CASSQYPDSPLHF
TGTGCCAGCAGCCAATATCCAGATTCACCCCTCCACTTT
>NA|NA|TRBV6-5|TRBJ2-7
CASSYTGTLGSEQYF
TGTGCCAGCAGTTACACCGGGACTCTCGGTTCCGAGCAGTACTTC
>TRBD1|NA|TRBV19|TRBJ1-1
CASSMGTGRALNTEAFF
TGTGCCAGTAGTATGGGGACAGGTCGGGCCCTGAACACTGAAGCTTTCTTT
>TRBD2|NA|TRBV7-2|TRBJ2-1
CASSRSGIGFSYNEQFF
TGTGCCAGCAGTAGAAGCGGGATAGGGTTCTCCTACAATGAGCAGTTCTTC
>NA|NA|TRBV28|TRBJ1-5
CASNPGHNGVSQHF
TGTGCCTCAAACCCGGGACACAATGGTGTGTCCCAGCATTTT
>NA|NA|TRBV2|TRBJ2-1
CASSLRGTSYNEQFF
TGTGCCAGCAGTTTAAGGGGGACTTCCTACAATGAGCAGTTCTTC
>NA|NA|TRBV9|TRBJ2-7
CASSVDGSSSYEQYF
TGTGCCAGCAGCGTAGACGGGTCGTCCTCCTACGAGCAGTACTTC
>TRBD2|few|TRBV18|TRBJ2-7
CASSPPGLAVSSYEQYF
TGTGCCAGCTCACCCCCGGGACTAGCTGTTAGCTCCTACGAGCAGTACTTC
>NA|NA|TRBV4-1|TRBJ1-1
CASSQLLGRATIPLNTEAFF
TGCGCCAGCAGCCAATTATTGGGACGCGCTACCATACCGCTGAACACTGAAGCTTTCTTT
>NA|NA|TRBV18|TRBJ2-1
CASSPINPLNRPEEQFF
TGTGCCAGCTCACCAATCAACCCTCTCAACAGGCCGGAGGAGCAGTTCTTC
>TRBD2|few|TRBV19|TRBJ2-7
CASSKAGGFSYEQYF
TGTGCCAGTAGTAAGGCGGGGGGTTTTTCCTACGAGCAGTACTTC